This T cell receptor beta chain was identified during a study of regulatory T cells in long-lasting Graves disease. Arm-PCR of CDR3 regions and iRepertoire HTBI primers were the basis on which TCR beta libraries were built. TCRdb re-derived calls from the multiplex PCR reads in MiXCR, one entry per CDR3 protein. Here the sample spans 620,000 or so distinct CDR3 sequences, under 20% being singletons. Ten or more counts support this clonotype. Time point denoted: newly diagnosed GD, antithyroid drugs for less than 3 months. TCR sequences were obtained from RNA taken from PBMCs. These data were likewise used in another study, on T cells in Graves' hyperthyroidism and ophthalmopathy.

The origin of this receptor is a woman under 40 with Graves disease. Sequenced here: peripheral blood mononuclear cells (PBMCs), sampled at new diagnosis, from a patient treated with antithyroid drugs.

CDR3 in DNA: TGTGCCAGCAGTTTGGGGGCCAAAAACATTCAGTACTTC. It codes for CASSLGAKNIQYF. The genes are TRBV12-3 or TRBV12-4 and TRBJ2-4, with no clear D. The V gene lost 3 bases and the J gene lost 1 base, with 4 bases spanning the gap. There are 13 residues in the CDR3.